These 22 T cell receptor beta chains share one sample of origin, sequenced in a study of T cells in women clearing cervical HPV infection. Some clones are missing from TCRdb's copy, which holds only in-frame ones; the method was immunoSEQ multiplex PCR. The listing contains over 10,000 clones. The sample comprised blood buffy coat. The receptors come from a woman between 18 and 70 years old with a cervical HPV16 infection that either progressed to CIN3+ or cleared (not recorded which).

As concerns this clone: The missing CDR3 end, 3 residues past where the read stops, is filled in from the germline J gene. The genes are TRBV19 and TRBJ1-4; 11 bases match TRBD1. Losses at the gene ends were 6 bases for V and 6 bases for J; bases not matched to a gene: 3. The CDR3 runs to 14 residues. Per germline, CDR1 LNHDA and CDR2 SQIVND (reference sequence). CDR3 loop: CASSGQGADEKLFF. CDR3 DNA (partial): TGTGCCAGTAGCGGACAGGGGGCTGATGAAAAA.

With respect to this clone: The CDR3 end falls 3 residues outside the read, so it is completed with the germline J gene. The chain links TRBV20-1 to TRBJ2-1, with 7 positions matching TRBD1. CDR1 and CDR2 (germline): DFQATT, SNEGSKA (reference sequence). Unmatched junction bases numbered 2, after V lost 1 base and J lost 2 bases. The CDR3 loop spans 14 amino acids. The CDR3 reads CSARVQGAYNEQFF. Partial CDR3 DNA: TGCAGTGCTAGAGTTCAGGGGGCCTACAATGAG.

Turning to this clone: The read terminates 3 residues before the CDR3 end, so the remaining end is supplied by the germline J gene. The same CDR3 is also encoded by other DNA sequences in this sample. The rearrangement uses TRBV2 and TRBJ1-5; 8 positions match TRBD1. With V trimmed by 2 bases and J by 1 base, 4 bases remained unmatched. This CDR3 spans 16 amino acids. Germline CDR1 reads SNHLY; CDR2 reads FYNNEI. The CDR3 sequence: CASSEQGARSNQPQHF. Partial CDR3 DNA: TGTGCCAGCAGTGAACAGGGGGCGCGAAGCAATCAGCCC.

A note on this clone: The read ends 3 residues shy of where the CDR3 ends; the end is completed using the germline J gene. The V call is TRBV7-9, the J call TRBJ2-3; TRBD2 aligns across 11 bases. This CDR3 has 15 residues. The V gene's germline CDR1 is SEHNR and CDR2 FQNEAQ (reference sequence). The part of the CDR3 DNA that was read is TGTGCCAGCAGCCCGGGACTAGCGGCCCAAGAGACG. Translation gives CASSPGLAAQET. The whole CDR3 reads CASSPGLAAQETQYF.

As concerns this clone: The read stops 3 residues short of the end of the CDR3; the missing end is completed from the germline J gene. The V gene is TRBV20-1, the J gene TRBJ2-3, with a weak D call TRBD2 (7 bases). With 0 bases removed from V and 4 bases from J, the gap between germline ends came to 14 bases. Per the germline V gene, CDR1 is DFQATT and CDR2 is SNEGSKA (reference sequence). This CDR3 is built from 15 residues. The CDR3: CSARDHGGRPDTQYF. The DNA read from the CDR3 is TGCAGTGCTAGAGATCACGGGGGGCGACCAGATACG.

About this clone itself: The read comes to an end 3 residues before the CDR3 does, leaving the germline J gene to fill in the end. The rearrangement uses TRBV10-3 and TRBJ2-7; 9 positions agree with TRBD1. This CDR3 is 14 amino acids long. The junction had 6 bases not matched to a gene; V was cut back by 5 bases and J by 4 bases. CDR1 and CDR2 (germline): ENHRY, SYGVKD. CDR3 in amino acids: CAISRPGQGYEQYF. The part of the CDR3 DNA that was read is TGTGCCATCAGTCGACCGGGACAGGGTTACGAG.

The CDR3: CASSLDLTDDTQYF. The CDR3 DNA, read in part, is TGCGCCAGCAGCTTGGACCTGACTGATGATACG. The gene calls are TRBV5-1 and TRBJ2-3; no reliable D call. The read finishes 3 residues shy of the CDR3 end, and the germline J gene is used to complete it. The V gene lost 0 bases and the J gene lost 6 bases, with 11 bases spanning the gap. Germline CDR1 SGHRS, CDR2 YFSETQ. The CDR3 is made up of 14 amino acids.

This clone ranks as medium-sized in terms of frequency. The CDR3 end is not reached by the read, which stops 3 residues before it; the germline J gene fills it in. The chain uses TRBV14 and TRBJ2-3; 8 bases match TRBD2. Germline assignment: CDR1 SGHDN and CDR2 FVKESK. This CDR3 spans 16 amino acids. V shed 0 bases, J shed 5 bases, and the junction held 7 bases outside the gene matches. CDR3 region: CASSQDLRGGKDTQYF. CDR3 DNA (partial): TGTGCCAGCAGCCAAGATCTTCGCGGGGGGAAAGATACG.

With regard to this clone: The read gets to within 3 residues of the CDR3 end, and the germline J gene fills in the rest. This chain links TRBV2 with TRBJ2-3; 9 nucleotides agree with TRBD1. Trimming cost V 4 bases and J 3 bases; bases outside gene matches: 11. Germline CDR1 is SNHLY and CDR2 is FYNNEI. This CDR3 spans 17 amino acids. The CDR3 region is CASSGSRQGVFTDTQYF. Partial CDR3 DNA: TGTGCCAGCAGTGGGTCGCGACAGGGGGTTTTTACAGATACG.

To note about this clone: The read terminates 3 residues ahead of where the CDR3 ends, so the germline J gene completes it. The J gene is TRBJ1-2, the V gene TRBV29-1, with D possibly TRBD1 on 5 matching bases. The CDR3 runs 13 residues. V was cut by 6 bases and J by 5 bases, with 16 bases left in between. Germline loops: CDR1 SQVTM, CDR2 ANQGSEA. The sequenced part of the CDR3 DNA is TGCAGCGTGCGCGGGGAGGGGATTTATGGC. As protein: CSVRGEGIYG. The full CDR3 is CSVRGEGIYGYTF.

As concerns this clone: Read coverage stops 3 residues before the CDR3 terminus; the germline J gene supplies the remainder. The chain links TRBV20-1 to TRBJ2-1; 12 positions match TRBD2. The CDR3 spans 16 residues. Unmatched junction bases numbered 11, after V lost 5 bases and J lost 6 bases. Germline V gives CDR1 DFQATT, CDR2 SNEGSKA (reference sequence). CDR3 protein: CSAHGPSGGAVNEQFF. The CDR3 DNA, read in part, is TGCAGTGCTCATGGGCCTAGCGGGGGGGCCGTCAATGAG.

Remarks on this clone: The read finishes 3 residues shy of the CDR3 end, and the germline J gene is used to complete it. The gene calls are TRBV6-2 or TRBV6-3 and TRBJ1-5; D not certain. The CDR3 sequence is 12 residues long. V was cut by 6 bases and J by 4 bases, with 7 bases left in between. Germline CDR1 MNHEY, CDR2 SVGEGT. The covered CDR3 bases are TGTGCCAGCAGGGCAGATAATCAGCCC. Its translation: CASRADNQP. The entire CDR3 protein is CASRADNQPQHF.

As for this clone: The read finishes 3 residues shy of the CDR3 end, and the germline J gene is used to complete it. The chain couples TRBV12-3 or TRBV12-4 to TRBJ2-7; 7 bases fit TRBD2. The CDR3 is made up of 14 amino acids. J lost 0 bases, V lost 3 bases, and 2 bases had no gene match. Incomplete CDR3 DNA: TGTGCCAGCAGTTTGGGCGGGGGCTCCTACGAG. This translates into CASSLGGGSYE. The full CDR3 protein is CASSLGGGSYEQYF.

Regarding this clone: The CDR3 end falls 3 residues outside the read, so it is completed with the germline J gene. This sequence joins TRBV19 and TRBJ1-2; 7 positions match TRBD1. Germline CDR1 is LNHDA and CDR2 is SQIVND (reference sequence). The CDR3 extends over 14 amino acids. This CDR3 is CASSISSQGGGYTF. Partial CDR3 DNA: TGTGCCAGTAGTATCTCCTCCCAGGGGGGAGGC.

Of note for this clone: The read is 3 residues too short to cover the CDR3 end, so that end is filled in from the germline J gene. This sequence joins TRBV19 and TRBJ2-3, with D possibly being TRBD2 (6 bases). Germline V gives CDR1 LNHDA, CDR2 SQIVND (reference sequence). This CDR3 has 15 residues. V was trimmed by 5 bases and J by 6 bases, leaving 18 bases between them. CDR3 DNA, as far as it was read: TGTGCCAGTAGTTTCTGGGACTCCTTAATTGATACG. Translating it yields CASSFWDSLIDT. The whole CDR3 sequence is CASSFWDSLIDTQYF.

Notes on this clone: Read coverage stops 3 residues before the CDR3 terminus; the germline J gene supplies the remainder. The same CDR3 can be traced to other DNA sequences in this sample. The chain uses TRBV7-2 and TRBJ1-5; the match to TRBD1 covers 7 bases. J lost 5 bases, V lost 4 bases, and 5 bases had no gene match. CDR1 and CDR2 (germline): SGHTA, FQGNSA. There are 14 residues in the CDR3. CDR3 bases read: TGTGCCAGCAGCTCTGGGACAGCCTATCAGCCC. This sequence encodes CASSSGTAYQP. The entire CDR3 sequence reads CASSSGTAYQPQHF.

CDR3 in amino acids: CASSSDRGREETQYF. The CDR3 DNA, read in part, is TGTGCCAGCAGCTCAGACAGGGGTAGGGAAGAGACC. The V and J genes are TRBV7-9 and TRBJ2-5; the match to TRBD1 covers 8 bases. The CDR3 end is not reached by the read, which stops 3 residues before it; the germline J gene fills it in. There are 15 residues in the CDR3. Germline V gene lookup returns CDR1 SEHNR and CDR2 FQNEAQ (reference sequence). J gave up 3 bases and V 4 bases, and 7 bases lay outside the gene matches.

Concerning this clone: The observed sequence ends 3 residues before the CDR3 terminus, with the missing tail filled in from the germline J gene. The V gene is TRBV11-2, the J gene TRBJ2-1; 8 bases fit TRBD1. This CDR3 region has 13 residues. The J segment lost 6 bases and the V segment lost 4 bases, leaving 2 bases of the junction unmatched. Germline assignment: CDR1 SGHAT and CDR2 FQNNGV. Here the CDR3 reads CASSWTGLNEQFF. Partial CDR3 DNA: TGTGCCAGCAGCTGGACAGGGCTCAATGAG.

On this clone: The CDR3 end is not reached by the read, which stops 3 residues before it; the germline J gene fills it in. This rearrangement joins TRBV12-3 or TRBV12-4 to TRBJ1-2; D not resolved. The CDR3 totals 12 residues. Trimming removed 6 bases at V and 5 bases at J, with 10 bases between. CDR3 sequence: CASSFDTYGYTF. The CDR3 DNA, read in part, is TGTGCCAGCAGCTTCGATACTTATGGC.

The CDR3 reads CASSSWGRSGANVLTF. Incomplete CDR3 DNA: TGTGCCAGCAGTTCTTGGGGGCGCTCTGGGGCCAACGTC. The chain joins TRBV6-2 or TRBV6-3 to TRBJ2-6; a weak D match, TRBD1 (6 bases). Read sequence stops 3 residues before the CDR3 end, and the germline J gene provides the missing end. The CDR3 has 16 residues. Trimming pared 4 bases from V and 0 bases from J, leaving 10 bases between. CDR1 and CDR2 (germline): MNHEY, SVGEGT.

Regarding this clone: The CDR3 is cut off 3 residues early in the read; its end comes from the germline J gene. This chain joins TRBV12-5 and TRBJ1-2; possibly TRBD1 for D (6 bases). CDR1 and CDR2 from the germline V gene are LGHNT and FRNRAP. The CDR3 sequence is 13 residues long. CDR3 sequence: CASGLPGARGYTF. The part of the CDR3 DNA that was read is TGTGCTAGTGGTTTGCCAGGGGCACGAGGC.

With regard to this clone: The DNA ends 3 residues before the CDR3 does, and the rest of the CDR3 is filled in from the germline J gene. This chain links TRBV20-1 with TRBJ2-5; 7 nucleotides line up with TRBD2. Germline V CDR1 and CDR2: DFQATT, SNEGSKA (reference sequence). V trimming: 5 bases; J trimming: 4 bases; junction bases outside the gene matches: 4. The CDR3 has 12 residues. The CDR3 region is CSAYPGGETQYF. The covered CDR3 bases are TGCAGTGCTTACCCGGGGGGAGAGACC.